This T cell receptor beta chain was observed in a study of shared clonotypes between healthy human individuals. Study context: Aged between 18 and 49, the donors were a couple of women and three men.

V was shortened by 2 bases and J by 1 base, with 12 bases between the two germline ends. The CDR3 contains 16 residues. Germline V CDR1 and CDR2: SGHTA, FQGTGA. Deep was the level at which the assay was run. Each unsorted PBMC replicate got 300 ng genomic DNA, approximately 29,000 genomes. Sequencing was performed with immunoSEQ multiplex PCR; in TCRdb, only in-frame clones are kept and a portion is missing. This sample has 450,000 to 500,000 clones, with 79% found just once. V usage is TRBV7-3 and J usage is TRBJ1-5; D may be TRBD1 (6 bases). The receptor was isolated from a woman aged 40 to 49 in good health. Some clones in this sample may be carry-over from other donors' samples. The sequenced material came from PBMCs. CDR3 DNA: TGTGCCAGCAGCTTAGGAGGGGGTGGCAGCAATCAGCCCCAGCATTTT. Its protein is CASSLGGGGSNQPQHF.